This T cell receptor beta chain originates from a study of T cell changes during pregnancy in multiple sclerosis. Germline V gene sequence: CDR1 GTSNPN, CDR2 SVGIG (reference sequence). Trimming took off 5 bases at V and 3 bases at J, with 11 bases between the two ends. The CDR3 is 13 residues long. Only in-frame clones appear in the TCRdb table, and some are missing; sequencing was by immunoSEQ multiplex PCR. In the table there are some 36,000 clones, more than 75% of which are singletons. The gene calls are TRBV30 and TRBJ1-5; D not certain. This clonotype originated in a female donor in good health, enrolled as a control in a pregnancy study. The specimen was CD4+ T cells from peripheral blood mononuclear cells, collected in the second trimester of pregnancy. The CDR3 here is CAWGRHDNQPQHF. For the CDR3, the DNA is TGTGCCTGGGGGCGCCATGACAATCAGCCCCAGCATTTT.